Below are 32 T cell receptor beta chains sequenced from a single sample in a study of T cells in Graves' hyperthyroidism and ophthalmopathy. RNA transcripts served as the template for amplifying TCR beta CDR3 regions. Carried out on the TCR CDR3, a first-round RT-PCR used the HTBI primer set. TCRdb independently ran MiXCR on the multiplex PCR reads; one entry per CDR3 protein. The table includes nearly 750,000 distinct CDR3 sequences, 35% detected once. The sequenced material came from blood. The source is a woman between 40 and 55 years old with Graves' hyperthyroidism.

This clonotype was recorded at least ten times. The rearrangement uses TRBV7-9 and TRBJ2-7; D is unresolved. V shed 3 bases and J shed 8 bases, with 20 bases lying between them. This CDR3 has 15 amino acids. Germline CDR1 reads SEHNR; CDR2 reads FQNEAQ (reference sequence). CDR3 bases: TGTGCCAGCAGCTTCGGATCCGTTGACACCCGGCAGCAGTACTTC. Its protein is CASSFGSVDTRQQYF.

There are many counts of this clonotype. The chain is built from TRBV9 and TRBJ1-2; perhaps TRBD1 as D (6 bases). V lost 3 bases and J 6 bases, leaving 15 bases between the germline ends. This CDR3 is 14 amino acids long. Germline CDR1 and CDR2: SGDLS and YYNGEE. CDR3 bases: TGTGCCAGCAGCGGAGGACAGCCCGTAGATGGCTACACCTTC. Protein sequence: CASSGGQPVDGYTF.

The V and J genes are TRBV7-2 and TRBJ2-7; 7 bases match TRBD2. Per the germline V gene, CDR1 is SGHTA and CDR2 is FQGNSA. The ends lost 6 bases at V and 1 base at J; junction bases unmatched: 12. This CDR3 comprises 16 residues. For the CDR3, the DNA is TGTGCCAGCAGGATAGCGGGTGGCAGGGAATCCTACGAGCAGTACTTC. This sequence encodes CASRIAGGRESYEQYF.

This clonotype was seen more than once but under ten times. J is TRBJ2-3 and V is TRBV7-2, with D possibly TRBD1 on 5 matching bases. Trimming removed 1 base from V and 3 bases from J, with 8 bases in between. Germline V gene lookup returns CDR1 SGHTA and CDR2 FQGNSA. The CDR3 length is 14 residues. CDR3 nucleotides: TGTGCCAGCAGCTTAGATTCAGGGACAGATACGCAGTATTTT. This codes for CASSLDSGTDTQYF.

This sequence joins TRBV30 and TRBJ2-5; 8 bases map to TRBD2. Trimming at V came to 4 bases and at J to 0 bases, leaving 1 base not matched to a gene. CDR3 length: 13 amino acids. Germline loops: CDR1 GTSNPN, CDR2 SVGIG (reference sequence). The CDR3 coding sequence is TGTGCCTGGATAGCGGGGAACCAAGAGACCCAGTACTTC. Translating it yields CAWIAGNQETQYF.

This clonotype showed up many times. In nucleotides, the CDR3 is TGTGCCAGCAGCGTGGAAACAGGACAGGGGGCCCACGAGCAGTACTTC. It is translated as CASSVETGQGAHEQYF. The chain links TRBV9 to TRBJ2-7; TRBD1 agrees at 11 bases. CDR1 is SGDLS and CDR2 is YYNGEE in the germline V gene. This CDR3 has 16 residues. Trimming cost V 2 bases and J 5 bases; bases outside gene matches: 9.

This chain links TRBV5-1 with TRBJ1-3, with a tentative D call TRBD1 (5 bases). The CDR3 consists of 17 residues. Trimming shortened V by 4 bases and J by 0 bases, and 17 bases separated the two germline ends. CDR1 SGHRS and CDR2 YFSETQ come from the germline V gene. The CDR3 nucleotides are TGCGCCAGCAGCAACGACGGGGGATTGGACTCTGGAAACACCATATATTTT. Residues: CASSNDGGLDSGNTIYF.

The chain combines TRBV10-3 with TRBJ2-7; TRBD2 is a possible D gene (6 bases). CDR3 length equals 13 residues. V lost 10 bases and J lost 5, with 18 bases in between. CDR1 is ENHRY, CDR2 SYGVKD, per germline. The CDR3 DNA reads TGTGCCAGCCGAAGCAACTTAGCGGACGAGCAGTACTTC. Translated, it gives CASRSNLADEQYF.

A remark on this clonotype: The conserved phenylalanine or tryptophan is not found at the CDR3 terminus, so this likely reflects a read error. The DNA is omitted, as the CDR3 cannot be located on it reliably, and the CDR3 follows TCRdb's listing. The CDR3 loop reads CASSQGKTTS. This chain links TRBV7-2 with TRBJ1-1. The CDR3 numbers 10 amino acids, ends counted. CDR1 SGHTA and CDR2 FQGNSA come from the germline V gene.

V usage is TRBV29-1 and J usage is TRBJ2-7; 8 bases map to TRBD1. The germline V gene encodes CDR1 SQVTM and CDR2 ANQGSEA. The CDR3 runs to 12 residues. The CDR3 DNA sequence: TGCAGTGTGGACAGGGTCTTCGACGAGCAGTACTTC. Protein sequence: CSVDRVFDEQYF.

This clonotype appeared a few times. The chain links TRBV12-3 or TRBV12-4 to TRBJ1-2; D not certain. The CDR3 covers 14 residues. Trimming cost V 5 bases and J 3 bases, with 13 bases left between them. CDR3 in DNA: TGTGCCAGCAGTCCCCCCCAGGTTGACTATGGCTACACCTTC. This sequence encodes CASSPPQVDYGYTF.

This clonotype came up many times. The V and J genes are TRBV2 and TRBJ1-2, with D tentatively TRBD1 (5 bases). V dropped 9 bases and J dropped 3 bases, with 11 bases sitting between them. The germline V gene has CDR1 SNHLY and CDR2 FYNNEI. CDR3 length: 12 residues. CDR3 nucleotide sequence: TGTGCCAGGATCGGGGGGGACTATGGCTACACCTTC. This translates into CARIGGDYGYTF.

The rearrangement links TRBV7-2 to TRBJ1-1; D gene unclear. This CDR3 is built from 12 residues. CDR1 is SGHTA, CDR2 FQGNSA, per germline. The germline V and J ends were trimmed by 5 bases and 8 bases, with 12 bases remaining between them. CDR3 residues: CASSRMRQEAFF. As DNA, the CDR3 is TGTGCCAGCAGCCGAATGCGGCAGGAAGCTTTCTTT.

J is TRBJ1-2 and V is TRBV14, with 10 nucleotides matching TRBD1. CDR3 length: 16 residues. V gave up 2 bases and J gave up 1 base; unmatched junction bases: 4. The germline gives CDR1 SGHDN, CDR2 FVKESK. The CDR3 nucleotides are TGTGCCAGCAGCCAACTGGGGACAGGGGTTAACTATGGCTACACCTTC. Translated, it gives CASSQLGTGVNYGYTF.

This clonotype turned up a few times. The chain joins TRBV6-6 to TRBJ2-7, with D perhaps matching TRBD1 (5 bases). The CDR3 runs to 15 residues. The V end lost 5 bases, the J end lost 1 base, and 15 bases lay between the germline ends. Germline V gene sequence: CDR1 MNHNY, CDR2 SVGAGI (reference sequence). The DNA of the CDR3 is TGTGCCAGCAGTCGGACGGATAAGGGGTCCTACGAGCAGTACTTC. Its translation: CASSRTDKGSYEQYF.

In this sample, this clonotype turned up a few times. V usage is TRBV7-2 and J usage is TRBJ1-4; possibly TRBD1 for D (5 bases). This CDR3 spans 16 amino acids. V lost 3 bases to trimming and J lost 0 bases, with 11 bases between them. The germline gives CDR1 SGHTA, CDR2 FQGNSA. CDR3 nucleotides: TGTGCCAGCAGCTTGGGACCCAATCCAACTAATGAAAAACTGTTTTTT. Its protein product is CASSLGPNPTNEKLFF.

There are a few counts of this clonotype. Its ends do not fully match the called genes, so a read error is possible. The chain joins TRBV20-1 to TRBJ1-5, with a possible D match to TRBD1 (5 bases). The germline gives CDR1 DFQATT, CDR2 SNEGSKA (reference sequence). CDR3 length: 15 amino acids. In DNA, the CDR3 is TGCAATGCTAGTGAGGCAGGGAATAGCAATCAGCCCCAGCATTTT. Amino acids: CNASEAGNSNQPQHF.

Many counts were recorded for this clonotype. The V gene is TRBV6-2 or TRBV6-3, the J gene TRBJ2-7; either TRBD1 or TRBD2 may fit D (6 bases each). The germline V gene has CDR1 MNHEY and CDR2 SVGEGT. Trimming stripped 4 bases from V and 3 bases from J, with 13 bases between. This CDR3 has 14 amino acids. CDR3 protein: CASSSQRGDYEQYF. CDR3 sequence (DNA): TGTGCCAGCAGTTCCCAGAGGGGGGACTACGAGCAGTACTTC.

In its sample, this clonotype was seen once. The chain uses TRBV7-9 and TRBJ2-7; 7 positions match TRBD2. The trim removed 7 bases at V and 3 bases at J, leaving 3 bases unmatched. The CDR3 is 12 amino acids. Germline V CDR1 and CDR2: SEHNR, FQNEAQ (reference sequence). The chain's CDR3 is CASMGGSYEQYF. The CDR3 DNA reads TGTGCCAGCATGGGCGGGAGCTACGAGCAGTACTTC.

The V and J genes are TRBV7-3 and TRBJ2-3, with D perhaps TRBD2 (6 bases). Trimming stripped 5 bases from V and 4 bases from J, with 10 bases between. Germline lookup yields CDR1 SGHTA and CDR2 FQGTGA. The CDR3 is 13 residues long. The CDR3 spells CASSPGLPDTQYF. Here the CDR3 DNA reads TGTGCCAGCAGCCCGGGACTGCCAGATACGCAGTATTTT.

The chain uses TRBV10-3 and TRBJ2-3; D not resolved. CDR3 length: 15 amino acids. Trimming took off 5 bases at V and 2 bases at J, with 14 bases between the two ends. CDR1 and CDR2 (germline): ENHRY, SYGVKD. The CDR3 reads CAISLGDFTTDTQYF. The CDR3 DNA follows: TGTGCCATCAGTCTTGGGGATTTTACCACAGATACGCAGTATTTT.

There are many counts of this clonotype. This chain links TRBV15 with TRBJ1-6; TRBD1 agrees at 8 bases. CDR1 and CDR2 (germline): LNHNV, YYDKDF (reference sequence). This CDR3 contains 15 residues. Trimming removed 5 bases from V and 7 bases from J; junction bases left unmatched: 7. CDR3 protein: CATSSRPGGNSPLHF. The DNA of the CDR3 is TGTGCCACCAGCTCGCGACCAGGGGGCAATTCACCCCTCCACTTT.

Sample share makes this clonotype medium-sized (0.01 to 0.1%). The chain carries TRBV7-9 and TRBJ1-2; D not resolved. V gave up 3 bases and J gave up 3 bases, with 8 bases separating them. Germline V gives CDR1 SEHNR, CDR2 FQNEAQ (reference sequence). This CDR3 comprises 13 residues. The CDR3 spells CASSLEGHYGYTF. In nucleotides, the CDR3 is TGTGCCAGCAGCTTGGAGGGTCACTATGGCTACACCTTC.

This clonotype showed up many times. This chain links TRBV7-9 with TRBJ1-2, with D possibly TRBD1 on 5 matching bases. V lost 5 bases, J lost 4 bases, and 17 bases lay in between. CDR1 is SEHNR, CDR2 FQNEAQ, per germline (reference sequence). This CDR3 is 15 amino acids long. The CDR3 region has the DNA TGTGCCAGCAGCGCCGCCGGGACGGCAGGCTATGGCTACACCTTC. Its protein product is CASSAAGTAGYGYTF.

This chain connects TRBV7-9 to TRBJ2-7; D is ambiguous. CDR3 length equals 11 residues. V was clipped by 11 bases and J by 4 bases, with 12 bases between them. Germline V CDR1 and CDR2: SEHNR, FQNEAQ (reference sequence). CDR3 bases: TGTGCCTGGAGTGGGGTTTACGAGCAGTACTTC. Protein sequence: CAWSGVYEQYF.

This sequence joins TRBV6-5 and TRBJ2-7; TRBD2 matches 8 bases. CDR3 length: 15 amino acids. V lost 2 bases to trimming and J lost 4 bases; unmatched junction nucleotides: 7. In germline, CDR1 is MNHEY, CDR2 SVGAGI. CDR3 loop: CASSYQRESPYEQYF. CDR3 in DNA: TGTGCCAGCAGTTACCAGCGGGAGTCCCCTTACGAGCAGTACTTC.

The rearrangement links TRBV12-5 to TRBJ2-5; TRBD2 agrees at 13 bases. Trimming removed 3 bases from V and 2 bases from J; junction bases left unmatched: 6. The germline CDR1 and CDR2 sequences are LGHNT and FRNRAP. The CDR3 is 17 amino acids. The CDR3 sequence: CASGFPSGLAGQETQYF. The CDR3 coding sequence is TGTGCTAGTGGTTTTCCTTCGGGACTAGCGGGGCAAGAGACCCAGTACTTC.

CDR3 protein: CASSLGGAIQETQYF. CDR3 in DNA: TGTGCCAGCAGCTTAGGAGGGGCCATCCAAGAGACCCAGTACTTC. This chain uses TRBV7-8 with TRBJ2-5; D might be TRBD1 or TRBD2, each matching 5 bases. The CDR3 spans 15 residues. V lost 1 base to trimming and J lost 1 base, with 10 bases between them. Looked up from germline, CDR1 is SGHVS and CDR2 is FQNEAQ.

Written as DNA, the CDR3 is TGTGCCAGAGATGAGGGAGGGGAGACCCAGTACTTC. Translated, it gives CARDEGGETQYF. The V gene is TRBV25-1, the J gene TRBJ2-5; 7 bases are a match to TRBD2. CDR3 length: 12 residues. Per the germline V gene, CDR1 is MGHDK and CDR2 is SYGVNS. V shed 9 bases, J shed 5 bases, and the junction held 6 bases outside the gene matches.

The gene calls are TRBV7-8 and TRBJ2-5; D may be TRBD1 (6 bases). This CDR3 is 14 amino acids long. With 5 bases removed from V and 4 bases from J, the gap between germline ends came to 14 bases. The germline CDR1 and CDR2 sequences are SGHVS and FQNEAQ. In DNA form, the CDR3 reads TGTGCCAGCAGCAATGAGGGACATGGAGAGACCCAGTACTTC. This codes for CASSNEGHGETQYF.

The chain recombines TRBV19 with TRBJ1-5; possible D gene TRBD1, 5 bases. Germline V CDR1 and CDR2: LNHDA, SQIVND (reference sequence). The CDR3 extends over 15 amino acids. V was trimmed by 8 bases and J by 7 bases, leaving 21 bases between them. CDR3 DNA: TGTGCCAGTTCTGGGACGCCAGGTGGGAGGCAGCCCCAGCATTTT. Protein sequence: CASSGTPGGRQPQHF.

This clonotype was counted only a few times. At one of its ends the junction is not consistent with the germline gene, which may arise from a read error. V usage is TRBV24-1 and J usage is TRBJ1-1; 9 bases fit TRBD1. CDR3 length: 13 residues. Germline V gives CDR1 KGHDR, CDR2 SFDVKD. In nucleotides, the CDR3 is TGTGCCAGCAGTCCGGGACAGGGACCTGAAGCTTTCTTT. Encoded protein: CASSPGQGPEAFF.